This T cell receptor (beta chain) was observed in a study of CD8 T cells in ankylosing spondylitis. The study's findings and limits: As reported, disease-linked clones showed significant enrichment in matched ankylosing spondylitis synovial fluid. Seven to nine highly homologous variants formed a TCR beta motif that appeared characteristic of ankylosing spondylitis blood.

This CDR3 comprises 15 residues. V lost 5 bases, J lost 6 bases, and 6 bases stayed unmatched. The germline V gene has CDR1 SGHTA and CDR2 FQGNSA. There are a few counts of this clonotype. Its antigen is undetermined. TCRdb passed the 5' RACE reads through MiXCR, listing each CDR3 protein once. The top ten hold around 6.8% of the sample, which has approximately 260,000 distinct CDR3 sequences, around 9.1% seen once. The source of this sequence is a male donor with ankylosing spondylitis or in good health (not recorded which). The chain links TRBV7-2 to TRBJ2-3; 12 nucleotides line up with TRBD2. Specimen: blood, either unsorted or a sorted T cell fraction (not recorded which). Here the CDR3 reads CASSPRTSGDDTQYF. The CDR3, as DNA: TGTGCCAGCAGCCCCCGGACTAGCGGGGACGATACGCAGTATTTT. The variable domain in full, completed from reference TRBV7-2 and TRBJ2-3, reads GAGVSQSPSNKVTEKGKDVELRCDPISGHTALYWYRQSLGQGLEFLIYFQGNSAPDKSGLPSDRFSAERTGGSVSTLTIQRTQQEDSAVYLCASSPRTSGDDTQYFGPGTRLTVL.